Listed below are T cell receptor beta chains from one sample, sequenced in a study of T cell repertoires in cytomegalovirus infection. TCRdb used MiXCR to reprocess the reads, holding one entry per CDR3 protein. The data contain hundreds of thousands of distinct CDR3 sequences, roughly a sixth of them singletons. Specimen: PBMCs. The receptors here all came from a human donor in good health (CMV status not recorded). Some clones in this sample may be carry-over from other donors' samples. Each CDR3 is given with its conserved first and last residue. The order of the fields is D gene, CDR3 length, V gene, J gene, clone size, CDR3 protein, CDR3 DNA. A D gene is named only where the DNA matches it firmly. The size of a clone is reported for some rows only, either as once, few or many, or as a class for expanded clones.

d_gene: .; len: 15; v_gene: TRBV28; j_gene: TRBJ1-1; abundance: .; CDR3aa: CASSLPGGGWTEAFF; CDR3nt: TGTGCCAGCAGTTTACCGGGGGGGGGGTGGACTGAAGCTTTCTTT
d_gene: TRBD1; len: 15; v_gene: TRBV5-4; j_gene: TRBJ1-2; abundance: .; CDR3aa: CASSLPGTGLYGYTF; CDR3nt: TGTGCCAGCAGCCTCCCCGGGACAGGACTCTATGGCTACACCTTC
d_gene: TRBD1; len: 16; v_gene: TRBV6-5; j_gene: TRBJ1-1; abundance: few; CDR3aa: CASSFTYGQGNTEAFF; CDR3nt: TGTGCCAGCAGTTTCACCTATGGACAGGGCAACACTGAAGCTTTCTTT
d_gene: TRBD1; len: 17; v_gene: TRBV7-2; j_gene: TRBJ1-5; abundance: many; CDR3aa: CASSLTGGGYSNQPQHF; CDR3nt: TGTGCCAGCAGTTTGACAGGGGGAGGCTATAGCAATCAGCCCCAGCATTTT
d_gene: TRBD1; len: 13; v_gene: TRBV19; j_gene: TRBJ1-1; abundance: many; CDR3aa: CASSTTGDTEAFF; CDR3nt: TGTGCCAGTAGCACGACAGGGGACACTGAAGCTTTCTTT
d_gene: TRBD2; len: 15; v_gene: TRBV7-2; j_gene: TRBJ2-1; abundance: many; CDR3aa: CASTPSGVSYNEQFF; CDR3nt: TGTGCCAGCACCCCTAGCGGGGTTTCCTACAATGAGCAGTTCTTC
d_gene: TRBD1; len: 16; v_gene: TRBV7-2; j_gene: TRBJ1-4; abundance: many; CDR3aa: CASSLVPTGLNEKLFF; CDR3nt: TGTGCCAGCAGCTTAGTACCGACAGGGCTGAATGAAAAACTGTTTTTT
d_gene: TRBD2; len: 16; v_gene: TRBV20-1; j_gene: TRBJ2-2; abundance: few; CDR3aa: CSARPSGGPGTGELFF; CDR3nt: TGCAGTGCCAGGCCTAGCGGGGGGCCGGGCACCGGGGAGCTGTTTTTT
d_gene: .; len: 13; v_gene: TRBV7-9; j_gene: TRBJ2-7; abundance: many; CDR3aa: CASSIGAFYEQYF; CDR3nt: TGTGCCAGCAGCATCGGGGCTTTCTACGAGCAGTACTTC
d_gene: TRBD1; len: 14; v_gene: TRBV12-3/TRBV12-4; j_gene: TRBJ2-1; abundance: many; CDR3aa: CASSTGGSYNEQFF; CDR3nt: TGTGCCAGCAGTACAGGGGGCTCCTACAATGAGCAGTTCTTC
d_gene: TRBD1; len: 16; v_gene: TRBV11-2; j_gene: TRBJ2-2; abundance: .; CDR3aa: CASSPNPGGDGGELFF; CDR3nt: TGTGCCAGCAGCCCTAATCCAGGGGGTGATGGCGGGGAGCTGTTTTTT
d_gene: .; len: 15; v_gene: TRBV4-1; j_gene: TRBJ1-6; abundance: many; CDR3aa: CASSQGTDYNSPLHF; CDR3nt: TGCGCCAGCAGCCAAGGGACAGATTATAATTCACCCCTCCACTTT
d_gene: .; len: 14; v_gene: TRBV28; j_gene: TRBJ2-7; abundance: once; CDR3aa: CAIRGAGGRNEQYF; CDR3nt: TGTGCCATCCGGGGGGCAGGGGGTAGGAACGAGCAGTACTTC
d_gene: .; len: 14; v_gene: TRBV12-3/TRBV12-4; j_gene: TRBJ1-1; abundance: many; CDR3aa: CASSFRGENTEAFF; CDR3nt: TGTGCCAGCAGTTTTCGGGGGGAGAACACTGAAGCTTTCTTT
d_gene: TRBD1; len: 14; v_gene: TRBV4-1; j_gene: TRBJ1-1; abundance: few; CDR3aa: CASSQRRGRTEAFF; CDR3nt: TGCGCCAGCAGCCAAAGAAGGGGGCGCACTGAAGCTTTCTTT
d_gene: TRBD1; len: 17; v_gene: TRBV20-1; j_gene: TRBJ2-1; abundance: many; CDR3aa: CSARDGSGTVQYNEQFF; CDR3nt: TGCAGTGCTAGAGATGGATCCGGGACAGTCCAGTACAATGAGCAGTTCTTC
d_gene: TRBD1; len: 18; v_gene: TRBV15; j_gene: TRBJ2-1; abundance: .; CDR3aa: CATSGTGDTAIFYNEQFF; CDR3nt: TGTGCCACCAGCGGGACAGGGGACACAGCAATCTTCTACAATGAGCAGTTCTTC
d_gene: .; len: 13; v_gene: TRBV5-5; j_gene: TRBJ2-7; abundance: .; CDR3aa: CASSYPEKYEQYF; CDR3nt: TGTGCCAGCAGCTACCCAGAGAAATACGAGCAGTACTTC
d_gene: .; len: 20; v_gene: TRBV7-9; j_gene: TRBJ2-2; abundance: .; CDR3aa: CASSGRVKTAYPPVAGELFF; CDR3nt: TGTGCCAGCAGCGGAAGGGTTAAGACAGCTTACCCCCCCGTGGCCGGGGAGCTGTTTTTT
d_gene: .; len: 15; v_gene: TRBV19; j_gene: TRBJ1-1; abundance: once; CDR3aa: CASSIRRDINTEAFF; CDR3nt: TGTGCCAGTAGTATTCGGAGGGACATCAACACTGAAGCTTTCTTT
d_gene: .; len: 14; v_gene: TRBV29-1; j_gene: TRBJ2-5; abundance: .; CDR3aa: CSAAPTGRRETQYF; CDR3nt: TGCAGCGCCGCCCCTACAGGGAGGAGGGAGACCCAGTACTTC
d_gene: .; len: 13; v_gene: TRBV29-1; j_gene: TRBJ1-3; abundance: .; CDR3aa: CSAKSGIRNTIYF; CDR3nt: TGCAGCGCCAAGTCGGGGATTAGAAACACCATATATTTT
d_gene: .; len: 15; v_gene: TRBV4-2; j_gene: TRBJ2-7; abundance: many; CDR3aa: CASSQDSDGTYEQYF; CDR3nt: TGTGCCAGCAGCCAAGATAGTGACGGGACCTACGAGCAGTACTTC
d_gene: TRBD1; len: 17; v_gene: TRBV6-5; j_gene: TRBJ1-2; abundance: few; CDR3aa: CASSYPRTGRGNYGYTF; CDR3nt: TGTGCCAGCAGTTACCCTCGGACAGGGCGAGGAAACTATGGCTACACCTTC
d_gene: .; len: 12; v_gene: TRBV20-1; j_gene: TRBJ2-7; abundance: few; CDR3aa: CSSVQATTEQYF; CDR3nt: TGCAGTTCCGTCCAGGCGACAACAGAGCAGTACTTC
d_gene: .; len: 15; v_gene: TRBV27; j_gene: TRBJ1-2; abundance: .; CDR3aa: CASSLSLTGTYGYTF; CDR3nt: TGTGCCAGCAGTTTATCACTAACAGGGACCTATGGCTACACCTTC
d_gene: .; len: 14; v_gene: TRBV27; j_gene: TRBJ1-4; abundance: .; CDR3aa: CASSSPSRDEKLFF; CDR3nt: TGTGCCAGCAGTTCCCCCAGTCGGGATGAAAAACTGTTTTTT
d_gene: .; len: 15; v_gene: TRBV5-4; j_gene: TRBJ2-3; abundance: .; CDR3aa: CASSSFSTGTDTQYF; CDR3nt: TGTGCCAGCAGCTCTTTCTCGACGGGCACAGATACGCAGTATTTT
d_gene: .; len: 12; v_gene: TRBV5-4; j_gene: TRBJ1-1; abundance: .; CDR3aa: CASSWDMTEAFF; CDR3nt: TGTGCCAGCAGTTGGGACATGACTGAAGCTTTCTTT
d_gene: TRBD2; len: 16; v_gene: TRBV7-2; j_gene: TRBJ2-7; abundance: many; CDR3aa: CASSFVLSSGGYEQYF; CDR3nt: TGTGCCAGCAGCTTTGTACTATCTAGCGGGGGCTACGAGCAGTACTTC
d_gene: .; len: 13; v_gene: TRBV12-3/TRBV12-4; j_gene: TRBJ1-2; abundance: .; CDR3aa: CASSLEAGRGYTF; CDR3nt: TGTGCCAGCAGTTTAGAAGCAGGGCGCGGCTACACCTTC
d_gene: .; len: 14; v_gene: TRBV7-2; j_gene: TRBJ2-3; abundance: .; CDR3aa: CASSLALKEDTQYF; CDR3nt: TGTGCCAGCAGCTTAGCGCTCAAGGAAGATACGCAGTATTTT
d_gene: .; len: 15; v_gene: TRBV7-6; j_gene: TRBJ2-5; abundance: many; CDR3aa: CASSLELGGAETQYF; CDR3nt: TGTGCCAGCAGCTTAGAATTAGGAGGGGCAGAGACCCAGTACTTC
d_gene: TRBD1; len: 13; v_gene: TRBV7-9; j_gene: TRBJ2-5; abundance: few; CDR3aa: CASSPGDRETQYF; CDR3nt: TGTGCCAGCAGCCCAGGGGACAGGGAGACCCAGTACTTC
d_gene: .; len: 15; v_gene: TRBV2; j_gene: TRBJ1-6; abundance: few; CDR3aa: CASSDRQLGNSPLHF; CDR3nt: TGTGCCAGCAGTGATCGACAGCTAGGAAATTCACCCCTCCACTTT
d_gene: TRBD2; len: 13; v_gene: TRBV27; j_gene: TRBJ2-1; abundance: .; CDR3aa: CASSGTSGGALFF; CDR3nt: TGTGCCAGCTCCGGGACTAGCGGGGGGGCCCTGTTCTTC
d_gene: TRBD2; len: 17; v_gene: TRBV12-3/TRBV12-4; j_gene: TRBJ2-3; abundance: .; CDR3aa: CASSTFYFRGDTDTQYF; CDR3nt: TGTGCCAGCAGTACTTTTTACTTTCGGGGGGACACAGATACGCAGTATTTT
d_gene: .; len: 13; v_gene: TRBV25-1; j_gene: TRBJ2-3; abundance: .; CDR3aa: CASSSTGRDTQYF; CDR3nt: TGTGCCAGCAGTAGCACAGGGAGAGATACGCAGTATTTT